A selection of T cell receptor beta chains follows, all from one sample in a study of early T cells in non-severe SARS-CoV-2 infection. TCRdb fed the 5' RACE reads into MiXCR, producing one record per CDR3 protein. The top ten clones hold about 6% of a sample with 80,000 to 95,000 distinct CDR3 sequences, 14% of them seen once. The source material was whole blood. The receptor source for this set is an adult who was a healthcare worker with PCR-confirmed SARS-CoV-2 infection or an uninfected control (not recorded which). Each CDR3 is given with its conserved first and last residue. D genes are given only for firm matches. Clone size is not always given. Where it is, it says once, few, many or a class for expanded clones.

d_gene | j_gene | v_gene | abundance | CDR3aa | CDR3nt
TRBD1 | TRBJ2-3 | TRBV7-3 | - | CASSLTGGADTQYF | TGTGCCAGCAGCCTTACAGGGGGCGCAGATACGCAGTATTTT
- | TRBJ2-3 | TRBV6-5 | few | CASSYGTVGDTQYF | TGTGCCAGCAGTTATGGGACCGTAGGAGATACGCAGTATTTT
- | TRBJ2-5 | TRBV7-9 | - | CASSPDIRETQYF | TGTGCCAGCAGCCCAGATATACGAGAGACCCAGTACTTC
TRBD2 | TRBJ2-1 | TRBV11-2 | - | CASSPGLAGNNEQFF | TGTGCCAGCAGCCCAGGACTAGCGGGGAACAATGAGCAGTTCTTC
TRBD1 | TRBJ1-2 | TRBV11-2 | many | CASSRDRNYGYTF | TGTGCCAGCAGCCGGGACAGAAACTATGGCTACACCTTC
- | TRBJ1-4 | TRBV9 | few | CASSVGGLGEKLFF | TGTGCCAGCAGCGTAGGGGGGCTAGGTGAAAAACTGTTTTTT
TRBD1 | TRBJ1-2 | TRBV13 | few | CASSAHRGPYGYTF | TGTGCCAGCAGCGCTCACAGGGGGCCGTATGGCTACACCTTC
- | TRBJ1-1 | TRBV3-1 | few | CASSPFQLSRDPRAFF | TGTGCCAGCAGCCCCTTCCAGCTAAGCCGGGATCCTCGAGCTTTCTTT
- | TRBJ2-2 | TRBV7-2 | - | CASSPGPDTGELFF | TGTGCCAGCAGCCCGGGACCCGACACCGGGGAGCTGTTTTTT
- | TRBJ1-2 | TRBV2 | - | CASEGEDYGYTF | TGTGCCTCCGAGGGGGAAGACTATGGCTACACCTTC
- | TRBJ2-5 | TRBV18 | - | CASSPSTGYETQYF | TGTGCCAGCTCACCGTCTACAGGGTACGAGACCCAGTACTTC
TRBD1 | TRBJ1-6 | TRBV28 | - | CASSLWGRTGGLNSPLHF | TGTGCCAGCAGTTTATGGGGACGGACAGGGGGTCTTAATTCACCCCTCCACTTT
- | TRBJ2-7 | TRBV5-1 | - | CASSFGGTLPAYEQYF | TGCGCCAGCAGCTTCGGTGGAACACTGCCCGCCTACGAGCAGTACTTC
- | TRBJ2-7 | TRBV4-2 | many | CASSQEEQGPYEQYF | TGTGCCAGCAGCCAAGAAGAGCAGGGTCCCTACGAGCAGTACTTC
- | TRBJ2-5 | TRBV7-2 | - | CASTTRATQYF | TGTGCCAGCACTACCAGAGCGACCCAGTACTTC
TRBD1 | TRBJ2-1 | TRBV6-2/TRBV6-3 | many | CASRKAGTGDNEQFF | TGTGCCAGCAGGAAGGCCGGGACAGGGGACAATGAGCAGTTCTTC
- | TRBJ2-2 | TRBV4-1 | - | CASSHGPNTGELFF | TGCGCCAGCAGCCACGGTCCGAACACCGGGGAGCTGTTTTTT
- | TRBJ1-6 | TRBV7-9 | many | CASSLVSDLNSPLHF | TGTGCCAGCAGCTTAGTTTCGGACCTTAATTCACCCCTCCACTTT
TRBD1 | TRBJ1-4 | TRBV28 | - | CASRSAGQANEKLFF | TGTGCCAGCAGATCGGCGGGACAGGCTAATGAAAAACTGTTTTTT
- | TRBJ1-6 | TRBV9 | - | CASSVRQENSPLHF | TGTGCCAGCAGCGTCCGGCAGGAGAATTCACCCCTCCACTTT
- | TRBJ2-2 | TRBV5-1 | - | CASSLAGTGDTGELFF | TGCGCCAGCAGCTTGGCCGGGACGGGAGACACCGGGGAGCTGTTTTTT
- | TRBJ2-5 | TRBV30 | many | CAWSIGNQETQYF | TGTGCCTGGAGTATCGGAAACCAAGAGACCCAGTACTTC
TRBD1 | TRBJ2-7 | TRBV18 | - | CASSPMGQGPYEQYF | TGTGCCAGCTCACCAATGGGACAGGGCCCCTACGAGCAGTACTTC
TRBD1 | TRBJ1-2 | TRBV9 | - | CASSAGGYGYTF | TGTGCCAGCAGCGCAGGGGGCTATGGCTACACCTTC
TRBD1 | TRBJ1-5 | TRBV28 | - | CASSLPGTGGINQPQHF | TGTGCCAGCAGTTTGCCCGGGACAGGGGGCATCAATCAGCCCCAGCATTTT
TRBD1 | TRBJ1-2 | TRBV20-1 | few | CSARDGGQGTRYGYTF | TGCAGTGCTAGAGACGGGGGACAGGGAACACGCTATGGCTACACCTTC
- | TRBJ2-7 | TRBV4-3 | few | CASSPRDGYEQYF | TGCGCCAGCAGCCCCCGGGACGGCTACGAGCAGTACTTC
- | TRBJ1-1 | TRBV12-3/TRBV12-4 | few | CASGEQPNTEAFF | TGTGCCAGCGGGGAACAGCCGAACACTGAAGCTTTCTTT
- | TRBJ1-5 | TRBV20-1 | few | CSARDSLPAHNQPQHF | TGCAGTGCTAGAGATAGTCTGCCAGCCCACAATCAGCCCCAGCATTTT
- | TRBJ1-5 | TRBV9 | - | CASSVAEGIGQPQHF | TGTGCCAGCAGCGTAGCTGAGGGCATAGGTCAGCCCCAGCATTTT
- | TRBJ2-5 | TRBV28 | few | CASRTEETQYF | TGTGCCAGCCGGACAGAGGAGACCCAGTACTTC
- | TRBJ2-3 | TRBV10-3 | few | CALLSGDTQYF | TGTGCTTTACTCTCAGGAGATACGCAGTATTTT
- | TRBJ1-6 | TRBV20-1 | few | CSAREGTGTLWSPLHF | TGCAGTGCTAGAGAGGGGACCGGGACCCTTTGGTCACCCCTCCACTTT
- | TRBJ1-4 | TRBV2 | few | CASTRAENEKLFF | TGTGCCAGCACGAGGGCGGAGAATGAAAAACTGTTTTTT
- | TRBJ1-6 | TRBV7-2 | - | CASSLGRRENSPLHF | TGTGCCAGCAGCTTAGGCAGGAGGGAGAATTCACCCCTCCACTTT
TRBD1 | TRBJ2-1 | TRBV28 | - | CASESQGSGNNEQFF | TGTGCCAGTGAATCACAGGGGTCAGGAAACAATGAGCAGTTCTTC
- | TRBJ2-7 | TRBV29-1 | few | CSVGGPKFYEQYF | TGCAGCGTTGGAGGTCCCAAATTCTACGAGCAGTACTTC
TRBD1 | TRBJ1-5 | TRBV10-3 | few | CATGTGGVQPQHF | TGTGCCACCGGGACAGGGGGCGTTCAGCCCCAGCATTTT
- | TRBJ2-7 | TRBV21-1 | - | CASSKAGTKSYYEQYF | TGTGCCAGCAGCAAAGCGGGCACAAAGTCCTATTACGAGCAGTACTTC
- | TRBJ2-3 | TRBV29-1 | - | CSVGNGDTQYF | TGCAGCGTTGGTAACGGAGATACGCAGTATTTT
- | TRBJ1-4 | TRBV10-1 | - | CASSERQDNEKLFF | TGCGCCAGCAGTGAACGGCAGGATAATGAAAAACTGTTTTTT
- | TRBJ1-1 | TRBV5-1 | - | CASSLVGRGNTEAFF | TGCGCCAGCAGCTTGGTTGGACGCGGGAACACTGAAGCTTTCTTT
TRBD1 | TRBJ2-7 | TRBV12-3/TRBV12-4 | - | CASRGTAWSEQYF | TGTGCCAGCAGAGGGACAGCTTGGTCCGAGCAGTACTTC
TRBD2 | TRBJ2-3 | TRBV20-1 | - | CSAPRERGTDTQYF | TGCAGTGCTCCCCGGGAGCGGGGGACAGATACGCAGTATTTT
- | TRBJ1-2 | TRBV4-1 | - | CASSQDWADFYTF | TGCGCCAGCAGCCAAGATTGGGCGGATTTCTACACCTTC
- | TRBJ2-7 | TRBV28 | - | CASGWGRYEQYF | TGTGCCAGCGGATGGGGGCGGTACGAGCAGTACTTC
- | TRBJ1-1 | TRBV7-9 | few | CASSLDREANTEAFF | TGTGCCAGCAGCCTCGATCGAGAAGCCAACACTGAAGCTTTCTTT
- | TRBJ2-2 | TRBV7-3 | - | CASSSGRGPYTGELFF | TGTGCCAGCAGCTCCGGTAGGGGACCCTACACCGGGGAGCTGTTTTTT